The next 16 T cell receptor beta chains were all read from a single sample in a study of blood T cell repertoires in COVID-19. The table came from immunoSEQ multiplex PCR; TCRdb's copy has only in-frame clones and leaves some out. The sample holds around 70,000 clones, almost 90% seen once. The sequenced sample was peripheral blood. These receptors were collected from a woman aged 80 or over with active or convalescent COVID-19.

The rearrangement joins TRBV9 to TRBJ2-5, with TRBD2 matching over 14 bases. After removal of 3 bases from V and 6 bases from J, the junction contained 7 bases not matched to a gene. Germline V gives CDR1 SGDLS, CDR2 YYNGEE. The CDR3 is 16 residues long. The CDR3 protein is CASSEGTSGGVKTQYF. The DNA of the CDR3 is TGTGCCAGCAGCGAGGGGACTAGCGGGGGTGTAAAGACCCAGTACTTC. The whole variable domain, remainder taken from reference TRBV9 and TRBJ2-5, is DSGVTQTPKHLITATGQRVTLRCSPRSGDLSVYWYQQSLDQGLQFLIQYYNGEERAKGNILERFSAQQFPDLHSELNLSSLELGDSALYFCASSEGTSGGVKTQYFGPGTRLLVL.

J is TRBJ2-3 and V is TRBV5-4, with D possibly TRBD2 on 5 matching bases. This CDR3 spans 14 amino acids. Germline lookup yields CDR1 SGHNT and CDR2 YYREEE (reference sequence). Trimming pared 4 bases from V and 10 bases from J, leaving 19 bases between. CDR3 sequence: CASSPTTLRAAQYF. The CDR3 region has the DNA TGTGCCAGCAGCCCCACGACCCTCCGAGCGGCGCAGTATTTT.

The chain has TRBV6-6 and TRBJ2-3, with D uncertain. CDR1 MNHNY and CDR2 SVGAGI come from the germline V gene (reference sequence). Trimming stripped 10 bases from V and 4 bases from J, with 15 bases between. The CDR3 loop spans 13 amino acids. The CDR3 loop is CATSMPRADTQYF. The CDR3 DNA follows: TGTGCCACCAGCATGCCCCGCGCAGATACGCAGTATTTT.

The genes are TRBV19 and TRBJ2-7; 9 nucleotides match TRBD1. The CDR3 runs 15 residues. Germline assignment: CDR1 LNHDA and CDR2 SQIVND (reference sequence). After removal of 6 bases from V and 4 bases from J, the junction contained 10 bases not matched to a gene. CDR3 amino acids: CASRPRTGEPYEQYF. The CDR3 nucleotides read TGTGCCAGTAGACCCCGGACAGGGGAGCCATACGAGCAGTACTTC.

This rearrangement joins TRBV29-1 to TRBJ2-2, with 9 bases identical to TRBD2. J was trimmed by 1 base and V by 6 bases; bases with no gene match: 6. Germline assignment: CDR1 SQVTM and CDR2 ANQGSEA. This CDR3 is built from 15 residues. The CDR3 region has the DNA TGCAGCGTGGGGCTAGCGGGGATGAACACCGGGGAGCTGTTTTTT. Translation: CSVGLAGMNTGELFF.

This clone occurred once. The chain uses TRBV18 and TRBJ2-7; TRBD2 agrees at 8 bases. J gave up 4 bases and V 8 bases, and 4 bases lay outside the gene matches. The CDR3 consists of 12 residues. Germline V gene data show CDR1 as KGHSH and CDR2 as LQKENI. This chain's CDR3 is CASASGRYEQYF. The CDR3 coding sequence is TGTGCCAGCGCCAGCGGGAGATACGAGCAGTACTTC.

This chain uses TRBV25-1 with TRBJ2-3; 14 bases are a match to TRBD2. V trimming: 7 bases; J trimming: 5 bases; junction bases outside the gene matches: 5. The CDR3 contains 15 residues. In germline, CDR1 is MGHDK, CDR2 SYGVNS. As DNA, the CDR3 is TGTGCCAGCAAGACTAGCGGGAGGGCGTTAGATACGCAGTATTTT. Translated: CASKTSGRALDTQYF. Supplemented by reference TRBV25-1 and TRBJ2-3, the full variable domain reads EADIYQTPRYLVIGTGKKITLECSQTMGHDKMYWYQQDPGMELHLIHYSYGVNSTEKGDLSSESTVSRIRTEHFPLTLESARPSHTSQYLCASKTSGRALDTQYFGPGTRLTVL.

The CDR3 is CAWSVLDWSYNEQFF. CDR3 nucleotides: TGTGCCTGGAGTGTACTAGACTGGTCCTACAATGAGCAGTTCTTC. The chain employs TRBV30 and TRBJ2-1, with D maybe TRBD2 (5 bases). This CDR3 spans 15 amino acids. Deletions cut 0 bases from V and 1 base from J, with 10 bases between. CDR1 is GTSNPN and CDR2 is SVGIG in the germline V gene (reference sequence).

The V gene is TRBV14, the J gene TRBJ2-3; TRBD2 might be the D (6 bases). This CDR3 has 18 amino acids. The germline CDR1 and CDR2 sequences are SGHDN and FVKESK. V was shortened by 0 bases and J by 2 bases, with 18 bases between the two germline ends. CDR3 DNA sequence: TGTGCCAGCAGCCAAGATATCTCCGGGAGTGGGTACACAGATACGCAGTATTTT. As protein: CASSQDISGSGYTDTQYF.

The chain couples TRBV7-2 to TRBJ2-7; 11 nucleotides match TRBD2. Germline V gives CDR1 SGHTA, CDR2 FQGNSA. Germline trimming cut 5 bases from V and 3 bases from J; bases unmatched to any gene: 6. CDR3 length equals 15 residues. Here the CDR3 reads CASSLSGGDLYEQYF. The DNA of the CDR3 is TGTGCCAGCAGCCTTAGCGGGGGGGATCTCTACGAGCAGTACTTC. Together with reference TRBV7-2 and TRBJ2-7, the CDR3 gives the full variable domain: GAGVSQSPSNKVTEKGKDVELRCDPISGHTALYWYRQSLGQGLEFLIYFQGNSAPDKSGLPSDRFSAERTGGSVSTLTIQRTQQEDSAVYLCASSLSGGDLYEQYFGPGTRLTVT.

The chain combines TRBV3-1 (or the pseudogene TRBV3-2) with TRBJ1-1; possible D gene TRBD1, 5 bases. Germline values: CDR1 LGHDT, CDR2 YNNKEL (reference sequence). The CDR3 is 12 residues long. Trimming removed 4 bases from V and 5 bases from J, with 8 bases in between. The CDR3: CASSPGPTEAFF. CDR3 nucleotides: TGTGCCAGCAGCCCAGGGCCAACTGAAGCTTTCTTT.

The V and J genes are TRBV5-4 and TRBJ2-3, with TRBD2 identical over 7 bases. CDR3 length: 15 amino acids. Germline V gene lookup returns CDR1 SGHNT and CDR2 YYREEE (reference sequence). Losses at the gene ends were 4 bases for V and 2 bases for J; bases not matched to a gene: 7. CDR3 protein: CASSLGLGHTDTQYF. CDR3 nucleotides: TGTGCCAGCAGCCTCGGACTAGGACACACAGATACGCAGTATTTT.

The chain uses TRBV2 and TRBJ1-4; the match to TRBD1 covers 9 bases. CDR3 size: 14 residues. The trim removed 6 bases at V and 6 bases at J, leaving 5 bases unmatched. Germline values: CDR1 SNHLY, CDR2 FYNNEI. The CDR3 sequence: CASSAGTGYEKLFF. As DNA, the CDR3 is TGTGCCAGCAGCGCCGGGACAGGGTATGAAAAACTGTTTTTT. The entire variable domain, with the rest obtained from reference TRBV2 and TRBJ1-4, is as follows: EPEVTQTPSHQVTQMGQEVILRCVPISNHLYFYWYRQILGQKVEFLVSFYNNEISEKSEIFDDQFSVERPDGSNFTLKIRSTKLEDSAMYFCASSAGTGYEKLFFGSGTQLSVL.

J is TRBJ2-7 and V is TRBV6-2 or TRBV6-3; 7 bases line up with TRBD2. J lost 0 bases, V lost 5 bases, and 7 bases had no gene match. Germline CDR1 MNHEY, CDR2 SVGEGT. The CDR3 has 15 residues. The CDR3 loop is CASSDGLVNSYEQYF. Here the CDR3 DNA reads TGTGCCAGCAGTGACGGACTAGTCAACTCCTACGAGCAGTACTTC.

The rearrangement joins TRBV2 to TRBJ1-1; D call uncertain. Germline assignment: CDR1 SNHLY and CDR2 FYNNEI. V was cut by 8 bases and J by 4 bases, with 17 bases left in between. CDR3 length equals 14 residues. CDR3 sequence reads: CASVLEGGATEAFF. The CDR3 DNA is TGTGCCAGCGTCCTAGAGGGTGGAGCCACTGAAGCTTTCTTT. The entire variable domain, with the rest obtained from reference TRBV2 and TRBJ1-1, is as follows: EPEVTQTPSHQVTQMGQEVILRCVPISNHLYFYWYRQILGQKVEFLVSFYNNEISEKSEIFDDQFSVERPDGSNFTLKIRSTKLEDSAMYFCASVLEGGATEAFFGQGTRLTVV.

This clone was recorded once. V is TRBV4-3 and J is TRBJ2-3; maybe TRBD2 (6 bases). There are 18 residues in the CDR3. The V gene's germline CDR1 is LGHNA and CDR2 YSLEER. Trimming pared 0 bases from V and 0 bases from J, leaving 16 bases between. Written as DNA, the CDR3 is TGCGCCAGCAGCCAAGATTGGGGGGTACCCACTAGCACAGATACGCAGTATTTT. This translates into CASSQDWGVPTSTDTQYF.